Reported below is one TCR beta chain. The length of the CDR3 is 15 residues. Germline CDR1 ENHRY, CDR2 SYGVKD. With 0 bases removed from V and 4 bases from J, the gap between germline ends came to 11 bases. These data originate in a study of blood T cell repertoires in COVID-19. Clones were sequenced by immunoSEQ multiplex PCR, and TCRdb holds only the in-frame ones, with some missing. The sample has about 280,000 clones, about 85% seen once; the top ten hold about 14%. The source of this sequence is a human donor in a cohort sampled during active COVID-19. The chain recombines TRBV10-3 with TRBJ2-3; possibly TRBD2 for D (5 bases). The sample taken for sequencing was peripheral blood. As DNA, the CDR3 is TGTGCCATCAGTGAGTCGTCCCGGGAATCAGATACGCAGTATTTT. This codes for CAISESSRESDTQYF.